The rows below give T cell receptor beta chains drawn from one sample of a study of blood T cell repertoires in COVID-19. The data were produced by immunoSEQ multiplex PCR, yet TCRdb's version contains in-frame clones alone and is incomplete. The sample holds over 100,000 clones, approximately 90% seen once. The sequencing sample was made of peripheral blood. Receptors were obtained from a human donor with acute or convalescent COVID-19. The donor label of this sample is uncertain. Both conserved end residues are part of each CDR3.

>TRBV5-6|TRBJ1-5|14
CASSWGQGNQPQHF
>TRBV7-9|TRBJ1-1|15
CASSLVGQMNTEAFF
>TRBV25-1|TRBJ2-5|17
CASSPNLGTGSQETQYF
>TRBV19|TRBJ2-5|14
CASTASGSLQTQYF
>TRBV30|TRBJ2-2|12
CAIRGGSGELFF
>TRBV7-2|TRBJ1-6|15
CASSFLQGKKSPLHF
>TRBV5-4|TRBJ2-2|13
CASKAGNTGELFF
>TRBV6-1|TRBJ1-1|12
CASSEDSTEAFF
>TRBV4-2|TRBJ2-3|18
CASSQGGLAVISTDTQYF
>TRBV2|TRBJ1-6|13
CASKGQGNSPLHF
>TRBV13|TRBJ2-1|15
CASSFSGQGDNEQFF
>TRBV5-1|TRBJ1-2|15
CASSLGPGEHYGYTF
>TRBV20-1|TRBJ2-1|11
CSGLDHNEQFF
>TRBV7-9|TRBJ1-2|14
CASSPPGVAYGYTF
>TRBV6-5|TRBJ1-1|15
CASSYSKSGSTEAFF
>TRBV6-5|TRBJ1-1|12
CASSYEGRRAFF